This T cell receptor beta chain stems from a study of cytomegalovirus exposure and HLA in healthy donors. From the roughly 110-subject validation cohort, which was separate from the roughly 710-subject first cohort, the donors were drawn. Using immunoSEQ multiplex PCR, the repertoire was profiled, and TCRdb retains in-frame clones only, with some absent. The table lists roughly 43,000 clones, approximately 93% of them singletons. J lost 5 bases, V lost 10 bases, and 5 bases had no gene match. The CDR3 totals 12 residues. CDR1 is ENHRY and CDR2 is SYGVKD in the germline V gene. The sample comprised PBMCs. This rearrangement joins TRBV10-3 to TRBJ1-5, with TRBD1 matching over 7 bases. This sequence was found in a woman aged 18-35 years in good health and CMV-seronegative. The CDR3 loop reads CATRQGDQPQHF. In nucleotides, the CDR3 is TGTGCCACGAGACAGGGCGATCAGCCCCAGCATTTT.